Sequencing of this T cell receptor beta chain was carried out in a study of cytomegalovirus exposure and HLA in healthy donors. Assay used: immunoSEQ multiplex PCR; TCRdb lists only in-frame clones, some missing. Altogether approximately 200,000 clones are present, about three quarters being singletons, with the ten largest covering 1% to 1.5%. The CDR3 is 16 amino acids. V lost 4 bases and J lost 6, with 18 bases in between. In germline, CDR1 is ENHRY, CDR2 SYGVKD. The source is a woman aged 25 to 39 in good health and CMV-seronegative. The sample was PBMCs. The rearrangement links TRBV10-3 to TRBJ2-2; a possible D gene is TRBD1 (5 bases). The CDR3 DNA sequence: TGTGCCATCAGTGGAAGGGGCTCACCGAGCGCCGGGGAGCTGTTTTTT. Translation: CAISGRGSPSAGELFF.